These T cell receptor beta chains were read from a single sample in a study of blood T cell repertoires in COVID-19. Repertoires were generated with immunoSEQ multiplex PCR, while TCRdb's copy carries only in-frame clones and drops some. The data show 200,000 to 250,000 clones, with 80% to 90% seen just once and around 3.6% held by the top ten. Source material: PBMCs or T cells enriched from blood (not recorded which). The receptors come from a woman aged 25 to 39 who had been exposed to COVID-19. CDR3s leave out the opening cysteine and the closing phenylalanine or tryptophan. The D gene is left open where the match is weak.

j_gene: TRBJ1-6; d_gene: -; v_gene: TRBV7-7; CDR3aa: ASSFGQNNSPLH
j_gene: TRBJ2-1; d_gene: -; v_gene: TRBV3-1/TRBV3-2; CDR3aa: ASSRDRSGNEQF
j_gene: TRBJ2-5; d_gene: TRBD2; v_gene: TRBV2; CDR3aa: ASNSGRLETQY
j_gene: TRBJ1-6; d_gene: -; v_gene: TRBV5-1; CDR3aa: ASSTGVNNSPLH
j_gene: TRBJ1-4; d_gene: TRBD1; v_gene: TRBV11-2; CDR3aa: ASSLEGTGGEKLF
j_gene: TRBJ2-5; d_gene: TRBD2; v_gene: TRBV9; CDR3aa: ASSLSLAGGEETQY
j_gene: TRBJ1-2; d_gene: -; v_gene: TRBV15; CDR3aa: ATSRVSGNYGYT
j_gene: TRBJ1-2; d_gene: -; v_gene: TRBV14; CDR3aa: ASSQDLTEIYGYT
j_gene: TRBJ1-1; d_gene: TRBD1; v_gene: TRBV7-6; CDR3aa: ASSSTPGGEAF
j_gene: TRBJ2-3; d_gene: TRBD1; v_gene: TRBV12-3/TRBV12-4; CDR3aa: ASGDRVTDTQY
j_gene: TRBJ2-1; d_gene: -; v_gene: TRBV10-3; CDR3aa: AISEGGSYNEQF
j_gene: TRBJ1-2; d_gene: TRBD1; v_gene: TRBV7-9; CDR3aa: ASSYSTGTNYGYT
j_gene: TRBJ1-1; d_gene: TRBD1; v_gene: TRBV18; CDR3aa: ASSQTTGGAF
j_gene: TRBJ2-7; d_gene: -; v_gene: TRBV9; CDR3aa: ASSERQVIAGSRDEQY
j_gene: TRBJ2-7; d_gene: TRBD2; v_gene: TRBV5-1; CDR3aa: ASSFRPSGTYEQY
j_gene: TRBJ2-7; d_gene: -; v_gene: TRBV28; CDR3aa: ASSLTGAPKEGQY
j_gene: TRBJ1-2; d_gene: -; v_gene: TRBV24-1; CDR3aa: ATSEGQGEYYGYT
j_gene: TRBJ1-2; d_gene: TRBD1; v_gene: TRBV5-1; CDR3aa: ASSLGQGMHGYT
j_gene: TRBJ2-3; d_gene: -; v_gene: TRBV20-1; CDR3aa: SANSLDTQY
j_gene: TRBJ2-3; d_gene: -; v_gene: TRBV9; CDR3aa: ASSETLLAGTQY
j_gene: TRBJ1-2; d_gene: TRBD1; v_gene: TRBV30; CDR3aa: AWKRDRGLANYGYT
j_gene: TRBJ2-5; d_gene: -; v_gene: TRBV27; CDR3aa: ASSAQGIGETQY
j_gene: TRBJ2-1; d_gene: TRBD2; v_gene: TRBV7-9; CDR3aa: ATQPPLTSGGNEQF
j_gene: TRBJ1-6; d_gene: TRBD1; v_gene: TRBV5-1; CDR3aa: ASRLLDRGESPLH
j_gene: TRBJ1-1; d_gene: -; v_gene: TRBV19; CDR3aa: ASSAGRTMNTEAF
j_gene: TRBJ2-7; d_gene: -; v_gene: TRBV30; CDR3aa: AWSVGGGEQY
j_gene: TRBJ2-3; d_gene: -; v_gene: TRBV30; CDR3aa: AWSVGADTQY
j_gene: TRBJ1-1; d_gene: TRBD1; v_gene: TRBV6-5; CDR3aa: ASSPGQMNTEAF
j_gene: TRBJ2-1; d_gene: TRBD2; v_gene: TRBV14; CDR3aa: ASSPGLVGNEQF